One T cell receptor beta chain is described in this entry. What it binds is not known. This sample was included in a study of long-term antiretroviral therapy in people with HIV. At the level of the study: The earliest samples came from an era when ART typically awaited falling CD4 counts.

Findings of the study overall: For ART adherence, viral resistance and therapy changes, no data were available.

Survey-level immunoSEQ v3.0 assays were run. Assay: immunoSEQ multiplex PCR; the TCRdb copy retains only in-frame clones and omits some. The sample holds roughly 7,100 clones, approximately 70% seen once. CDR3 size: 11 residues. V was pared by 4 bases and J by 3 bases, with 1 base between. CDR1 is SGHDN and CDR2 is FVKESK in the germline V gene. This clonotype was sampled from a man in his forties with HIV. The rearrangement uses TRBV14 and TRBJ2-1; no clear D gene. The sample consisted of unsorted PBMCs, taken 0.2 years after starting antiretroviral therapy. This CDR3 reads CASSLYNEQFF. The CDR3 coding sequence is TGTGCCAGCAGCCTCTACAATGAGCAGTTCTTC.